This T cell receptor beta chain was found in a study of blood T cell repertoires in COVID-19 (dated by TCRdb to the early 2020s). Regarding the study in general: Collaborator samples came from the United States, Italy and Spain and covered acute and convalescent phases of COVID-19. Deeply sampled blood TCRbeta repertoires from subjects exposed to, actively infected with, or recovered from COVID-19 were included in the dataset. The material from the prospective study consisted of cDNA or gDNA derived from T cells, B-cell-depleted T cells, or PBMCs. The repertoires were released in a freely available public database intended as a resource for research on the immune response to SARS-CoV-2. Sample metadata almost always included a de-identified subject ID, COVID-19 status, age in years and sex. Where available, HLA class I and class II types were obtained from metadata supplied by the sample provider rather than from assay-based typing. The samples were drawn from the first 160 participants of the ongoing ImmuneRACE study and from over a thousand subjects provided by 6 global collaborators. Study-wide conclusions, independent of this receptor: The quantity of clinical and demographic metadata differed by source and by participant and was supplied without curation.

Each collaborating institution followed its own protocols to collect whole blood in K2EDTA tubes. For TCRbeta analysis, collaborators shipped samples in one of three forms: frozen whole blood, isolated PBMCs, or DNA extracted from either of those sample types. CDR1 LGHDT and CDR2 YNNKEL are derived from the germline V gene (reference sequence). The CDR3 numbers 15 residues from cysteine through phenylalanine. Just the 45-base CDR3 DNA is kept, in frame starting at base 1. Deletion took 4 bases off V and 1 base off J, with a span of 13 bases between the germline ends. This clone was seen just once. Its antigen is unknown. Base-call qualities are not available, and no considerably larger clone is one nucleotide away. TCRbeta CDR3 regions were amplified from genomic DNA by means of the immunoSEQ Assay, a bias-controlled multiplex PCR. Turning to the authors' computational methods: The number of nucleated cells in each sample was estimated from the amplification of reference gene primers within the assay. To quantify the absolute abundance of each unique TCRbeta CDR3 rearrangement, sequence reads were collapsed and filtered. For each sample, productive Simpson clonality was calculated by taking the square root of Simpson's diversity index across productive rearrangements. TCRdb provides this immuneACCESS table in a form limited to in-frame rearrangements. Some clones are lacking; in checked studies, under half of them reflect an unresolved V gene, and why the rest are absent is not known. V, J and clone size derive from that table, while D and trimming were established from the DNA sequence. Within this sample are 60,000 to 70,000 clones, with more than 65% of them counted one time only. The top ten clones comprise approximately 4.1% of the sample.

The sample comprised peripheral blood. The rearranged chain carries TRBV3-1 (or the pseudogene TRBV3-2) and TRBJ1-1; the D gene is perhaps TRBD1, from 6 matching bases. This clonotype was sampled from a woman aged 55-70 years with acute or convalescent COVID-19. The CDR3 amino acid sequence is: CASSRSTGSNTEAFF. The DNA sequence reads TGTGCCAGCAGCCGCAGCACAGGGTCGAACACTGAAGCTTTCTTT.